The next 21 T cell receptor beta chains were all read from a single sample in a study of CD8 T cells in ankylosing spondylitis. TCRdb re-analysed the 5' RACE reads in MiXCR, keeping a single row per CDR3 protein. The data contain more than 400,000 distinct CDR3 sequences, about 5.7% of them singletons. Their cognate antigens are unknown. Study outcomes and limitations: Among TCR beta sequences, a motif of under ten highly homologous variants appeared characteristic of ankylosing spondylitis blood.

Sample: blood, either unsorted or a sorted T cell fraction (not recorded which). These TCRs come from a male donor with ankylosing spondylitis.

This clonotype was seen repeatedly, ten times or more. The V gene is TRBV4-3, the J gene TRBJ2-1, with 9 bases that match TRBD2. With 1 base clipped from V and 5 bases from J, the junction kept 15 bases outside the gene matches. This CDR3 spans 19 amino acids. CDR1 and CDR2 (germline): LGHNA, YSLEER. CDR3 in amino acids: CASSQVLTRTLAGNNEQFF. CDR3 bases: TGCGCCAGCAGCCAAGTCCTAACCCGCACTCTAGCGGGAAACAATGAGCAGTTCTTC.

V usage is TRBV20-1 and J usage is TRBJ2-7; D gene uncertain. There are 14 residues in the CDR3. Germline CDR1 reads DFQATT; CDR2 reads SNEGSKA (reference sequence). Trimming cost V 3 bases and J 0 bases, with 12 bases left between them. This chain's CDR3 is CSASLSTRSYEQYF. In nucleotides, the CDR3 is TGCAGTGCTAGTTTGTCAACTCGCTCCTACGAGCAGTACTTC.

The chain employs TRBV6-2 or TRBV6-3 and TRBJ1-5; no firm D call. The CDR3 consists of 14 residues. CDR1 and CDR2 (germline): MNHEY, SVGEGT. V lost 4 bases, J lost 0 bases, and 7 bases lay in between. The CDR3 DNA follows: TGTGCCAGCAGTTCTTTGAATAGCAATCAGCCCCAGCATTTT. Translating it yields CASSSLNSNQPQHF.

This clonotype was observed at least ten times. The chain uses TRBV11-2 and TRBJ1-4, with 10 positions matching TRBD1. This CDR3 contains 15 residues. Germline V gives CDR1 SGHAT, CDR2 FQNNGV. With V trimmed by 1 base and J by 7 bases, 3 bases remained unmatched. The CDR3, as DNA: TGTGCCAGCAGCTTAGCGGGGACAGGGGCTGAAAAACTGTTTTTT. It yields the protein CASSLAGTGAEKLFF.

This clonotype has at least ten counts. The rearrangement uses TRBV7-2 and TRBJ1-5; D perhaps matches TRBD1 (6 bases). Germline CDR1 and CDR2: SGHTA and FQGNSA. The CDR3 extends over 15 amino acids. V was trimmed by 5 bases and J by 0 bases, leaving 11 bases between them. CDR3 sequence: CASSRAGVSNQPQHF. The CDR3 nucleotides read TGTGCCAGCAGCCGCGCAGGGGTTAGCAATCAGCCCCAGCATTTT.

This clonotype was found many times. The CDR3 sequence is CASSYGESTQYF. The CDR3 DNA reads TGTGCCAGCAGTTACGGGGAGAGTACGCAGTATTTT. The rearrangement joins TRBV6-5 to TRBJ2-3; D is perhaps TRBD2 (5 bases). The CDR3 runs 12 residues. Deletions cut 2 bases from V and 8 bases from J, with 8 bases between. Germline V gives CDR1 MNHEY, CDR2 SVGAGI.

This clonotype was counted at least ten times. The J gene is TRBJ2-1, the V gene TRBV5-6; 9 bases agree with TRBD2. There are 14 residues in the CDR3. V gave up 4 bases and J gave up 9 bases; unmatched junction bases: 8. The V gene's germline CDR1 is SGHDT and CDR2 YYEEEE. The CDR3 DNA reads as TGTGCCAGCAGCCGTAGCGGGAGTGACACTGAGCAGTTCTTC. This encodes CASSRSGSDTEQFF.

This clonotype was seen at least ten times. J is TRBJ2-1 and V is TRBV5-1, with D uncertain. The CDR3 has 15 residues. V was shortened by 0 bases and J by 1 base, with 8 bases between the two germline ends. Germline CDR1 SGHRS, CDR2 YFSETQ. The CDR3 DNA follows: TGCGCCAGCAGCTTGGACGCGGTTTCCTACAATGAGCAGTTCTTC. Its translation is CASSLDAVSYNEQFF.

Ten or more counts support this clonotype. The chain couples TRBV6-2 or TRBV6-3 to TRBJ2-7, with D possibly being TRBD2 (5 bases). Per germline, CDR1 MNHEY and CDR2 SVGEGT. V lost 7 bases, J lost 9 bases, and 16 bases lay in between. The CDR3 is 12 residues long. The CDR3 loop is CASTLRGGGQYF. DNA of the CDR3: TGTGCCAGCACCCTCCGAGGAGGCGGGCAGTACTTC.

V gene TRBV7-2 combines with J gene TRBJ2-5, with 7 bases aligning to TRBD1. Germline V gives CDR1 SGHTA, CDR2 FQGNSA. The CDR3 is 15 amino acids. V was clipped by 5 bases and J by 2 bases; unmatched bases: 8. The CDR3 DNA sequence: TGTGCCAGCAGCCCCCGGACAGGCACTCAAGAGACCCAGTACTTC. Amino acid sequence: CASSPRTGTQETQYF.

The table lists this clonotype with a few counts. The chain joins TRBV7-2 to TRBJ1-1; weak D call: TRBD1 (6 bases). V lost 5 bases and J lost 3, with 16 bases in between. The germline CDR1 and CDR2 sequences are SGHTA and FQGNSA. CDR3 length equals 15 residues. The CDR3 protein is CASSVGAWRDTEAFF. CDR3 bases: TGTGCCAGCAGCGTGGGGGCCTGGCGGGACACTGAAGCTTTCTTT.

This clonotype has only one observation. A much larger clone sits a single nucleotide away, making a read error possible. The chain is built from TRBV12-3 or TRBV12-4 and TRBJ2-6; 10 positions match TRBD1. This CDR3 has 17 residues. The CDR3 nucleotides read TGTGACAGCAGTCCCTCGGGACAGGGGTTTGGGGCCAACGTCCTGACTTTC. It is translated as CDSSPSGQGFGANVLTF.

This clonotype was counted at least ten times. This chain joins TRBV29-1 and TRBJ2-5, with 7 positions matching TRBD1. The CDR3 runs to 13 residues. The trim removed 1 base at V and 4 bases at J, leaving 3 bases unmatched. The germline V gene encodes CDR1 SQVTM and CDR2 ANQGSEA. CDR3 amino acids: CSVEGQGVETQYF. In DNA, the CDR3 is TGCAGCGTTGAAGGCCAGGGGGTAGAGACCCAGTACTTC. Combining the CDR3 with reference TRBV29-1 and TRBJ2-5 gives the whole variable domain SAVISQKPSRDICQRGTSLTIQCQVDSQVTMMFWYRQQPGQSLTLIATANQGSEATYESGFVIDKFPISRPNLTFSTLTVSNMSPEDSSIYLCSVEGQGVETQYFGPGTRLLVL.

Many counts were recorded for this clonotype. V and J are TRBV12-3 or TRBV12-4 and TRBJ1-2; 7 bases are a match to TRBD1. The CDR3 contains 16 residues. V was pared by 5 bases and J by 3 bases, with 12 bases of the junction left unmatched. The CDR3 sequence is CASSAPSGGGYYGYTF. For the CDR3, the DNA is TGTGCCAGCAGTGCACCATCAGGGGGGGGCTACTATGGCTACACCTTC.

This clonotype was recorded at least ten times. The V call is TRBV4-3, the J call TRBJ2-3; the D call may be TRBD1 or TRBD2 (5 bases each). The V end was cut by 5 bases, the J end by 1 base, with 13 bases between. CDR1 is LGHNA, CDR2 YSLEER, per germline. CDR3 length: 15 residues. CDR3: CASSGGRAGTDTQYF. DNA for the CDR3: TGCGCCAGCAGCGGAGGCAGGGCTGGCACAGATACGCAGTATTTT.

This clonotype was observed many times. The junction and the germline gene differ at one end; a read error may be behind it. This rearrangement joins TRBV7-7 to TRBJ2-1, with 8 bases fitting TRBD1. The CDR3 consists of 14 residues. From germline, CDR1 is SSHAT and CDR2 FNYEAQ (reference sequence). The CDR3 DNA is TGTGCTAGCAGCCCAACGACAGGGGTCGTAAGGCAGTTCTTC. This sequence encodes CASSPTTGVVRQFF.

This clonotype came up many times. CDR3 DNA sequence: TGCAGTGCTAGTGATCTCTATCAAGAGACCCAGTACTTC. This translates into CSASDLYQETQYF. V and J are TRBV20-1 and TRBJ2-5; D is ambiguous. The germline CDR1 and CDR2 sequences are DFQATT and SNEGSKA (reference sequence). V lost 3 bases and J lost 2, with 10 bases in between. This CDR3 is 13 amino acids long.

This clonotype has a count of ten or more. This chain links TRBV12-3 or TRBV12-4 with TRBJ2-7; D is uncertain. V lost 5 bases and J lost 2, with 13 bases in between. The CDR3 is 14 amino acids. CDR3 sequence (DNA): TGTGCCAGCAGTCGCGCCCGGGCTGCCTACGAGCAGTACTTC. Residues: CASSRARAAYEQYF.

This clonotype was seen repeatedly, ten times or more. This rearrangement joins TRBV24-1 to TRBJ2-5, with a possible D match to TRBD1 (5 bases). Germline V gene sequence: CDR1 KGHDR, CDR2 SFDVKD. The CDR3 has 15 amino acids. V shed 4 bases and J shed 5 bases, with 16 bases lying between them. The CDR3 is CATSENGRALETQYF. CDR3 sequence (DNA): TGTGCCACCAGTGAAAACGGCAGGGCTTTGGAGACCCAGTACTTC.

This clonotype was recorded many times. The chain uses TRBV20-1 and TRBJ1-4; unclear D gene. Germline V lookup: CDR1 DFQATT, CDR2 SNEGSKA (reference sequence). This CDR3 has 15 amino acids. Deletions cut 0 bases from V and 0 bases from J, with 8 bases between. CDR3 DNA sequence: TGCAGTGCTAGAGATCGTCCTGCAACTAATGAAAAACTGTTTTTT. Translating it yields CSARDRPATNEKLFF.

The table lists this clonotype with many counts. The chain recombines TRBV5-1 with TRBJ2-7; TRBD2 matches 11 bases. Germline V gene data show CDR1 as SGHRS and CDR2 as YFSETQ. The CDR3 totals 15 residues. The J segment lost 5 bases and the V segment lost 0 bases, leaving 4 bases of the junction unmatched. The CDR3 loop reads CASSLAPGLADEQYF. The DNA of the CDR3 is TGCGCCAGCAGCTTGGCACCGGGACTAGCGGACGAGCAGTACTTC.